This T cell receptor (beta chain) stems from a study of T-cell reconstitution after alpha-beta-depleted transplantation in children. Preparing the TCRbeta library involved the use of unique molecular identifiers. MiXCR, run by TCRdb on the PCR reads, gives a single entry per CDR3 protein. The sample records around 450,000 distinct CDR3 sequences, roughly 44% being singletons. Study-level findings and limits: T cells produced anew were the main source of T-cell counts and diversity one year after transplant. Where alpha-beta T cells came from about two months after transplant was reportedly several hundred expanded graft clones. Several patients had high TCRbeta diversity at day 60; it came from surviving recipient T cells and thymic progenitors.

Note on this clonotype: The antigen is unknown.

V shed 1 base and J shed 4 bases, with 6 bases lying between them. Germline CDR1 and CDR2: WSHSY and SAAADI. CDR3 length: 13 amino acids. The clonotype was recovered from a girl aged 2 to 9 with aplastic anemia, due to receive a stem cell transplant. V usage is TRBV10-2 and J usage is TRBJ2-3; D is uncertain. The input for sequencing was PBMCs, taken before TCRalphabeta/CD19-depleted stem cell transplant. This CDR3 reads CASSEWASDTQYF. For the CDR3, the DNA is TGCGCCAGCAGTGAGTGGGCATCAGATACGCAGTATTTT.